The 24 T cell receptor beta chains below were found in one sample sequenced in a study of cytotoxic CD8 clonotypes in ibrutinib-treated CLL. Repertoires were generated with immunoSEQ multiplex PCR, while TCRdb's copy carries only in-frame clones and drops some. The sample includes just over 200,000 clones, roughly three quarters seen only once; the top ten take more than 4.5%. This specimen was PBMCs, taken after 12 months of ibrutinib treatment. Every receptor here comes from a human donor with chronic lymphocytic leukemia.

The rearrangement joins TRBV27 to TRBJ1-1; TRBD1 agrees at 7 bases. Germline V gene lookup returns CDR1 MNHEY and CDR2 SMNVEV (reference sequence). The J segment lost 4 bases and the V segment lost 8 bases, leaving 7 bases of the junction unmatched. This CDR3 has 13 residues. The CDR3 reads CASWDSWSTEAFF. Here the CDR3 DNA reads TGTGCCAGCTGGGACAGCTGGAGCACTGAAGCTTTCTTT.

This clone turned up a few times. The chain employs TRBV5-1 and TRBJ1-1; D unclear. The CDR3 length is 14 residues. The germline V gene encodes CDR1 SGHRS and CDR2 YFSETQ. V was shortened by 4 bases and J by 5 bases, with 15 bases between the two germline ends. This CDR3 is CASSLSEGVTEAFF. For the CDR3, the DNA is TGCGCCAGCAGCCTTTCAGAGGGTGTGACTGAAGCTTTCTTT.

The chain employs TRBV5-1 and TRBJ1-3; a weak D match, TRBD1 (5 bases). Germline V gene lookup returns CDR1 SGHRS and CDR2 YFSETQ. This CDR3 has 16 residues. Between the trimmed V and J ends, which lost 0 bases and 1 base, there was a span of 11 bases. The CDR3 bases are TGCGCCAGCAGCTTGGAGGGAAAGGGGTCTGGAAACACCATATATTTT. Translation gives CASSLEGKGSGNTIYF.

The chain links TRBV9 to TRBJ2-7; 13 nucleotides line up with TRBD2. This CDR3 has 16 amino acids. Germline values: CDR1 SGDLS, CDR2 YYNGEE. The junction had 5 bases not matched to a gene; V was cut back by 0 bases and J by 5 bases. CDR3 bases: TGTGCCAGCAGCGTAGTAGGGACTAGCGGGAACCACGAGCAGTACTTC. It codes for CASSVVGTSGNHEQYF.

A word on this clone: The identical CDR3 is also encoded by other nucleotide sequences in the sample. The chain's CDR3 is CASSYDRGGNQPQHF. The CDR3 bases are TGTGCCAGCAGTTATGACAGGGGAGGCAATCAGCCCCAGCATTTT. The V and J genes are TRBV6-5 and TRBJ1-5; 8 nucleotides match TRBD1. V was pared by 3 bases and J by 2 bases, with 3 bases of the junction left unmatched. The CDR3 totals 15 residues. Per the germline V gene, CDR1 is MNHEY and CDR2 is SVGAGI.

V and J are TRBV6-5 and TRBJ1-2, with 12 bases matching TRBD1. The CDR3 extends over 15 amino acids. Germline V CDR1 and CDR2: MNHEY, SVGAGI. V lost 2 bases, J lost 6 bases, and 4 bases stayed unmatched. DNA of the CDR3: TGTGCCAGCAGTTACACAGGGACAGGGGGCGATGGCTACACCTTC. Its translation is CASSYTGTGGDGYTF.

The rearrangement joins TRBV6-5 to TRBJ1-2, with D perhaps TRBD1 (5 bases). V lost 6 bases to trimming and J lost 8 bases, with 13 bases between them. Per the germline V gene, CDR1 is MNHEY and CDR2 is SVGAGI. This CDR3 is 12 amino acids long. The chain's CDR3 is CASSNGGTGYTF. CDR3 in DNA: TGTGCCAGCAGCAACGGGGGTACGGGCTACACCTTC.

The chain joins TRBV28 to TRBJ2-7; D possibly corresponds to TRBD2 (5 bases). The V end was cut by 3 bases, the J end by 1 base, with 16 bases between. CDR3 size: 16 residues. Per the germline V gene, CDR1 is MDHEN and CDR2 is SYDVKM. DNA for the CDR3: TGTGCCAGCAGTTTCTCCCTTGCGGGTCTATCCTACGAGCAGTACTTC. Translated, it gives CASSFSLAGLSYEQYF.

The J gene is TRBJ2-6, the V gene TRBV4-3; D remains ambiguous. The CDR3 consists of 15 residues. Deletions cut 4 bases from V and 3 bases from J, with 10 bases between. Germline CDR1 LGHNA, CDR2 YSLEER. The CDR3 coding sequence is TGCGCCAGCAGCCTATCTGCCCATGGGGCCAACGTCCTGACTTTC. This codes for CASSLSAHGANVLTF.

The chain has TRBV6-5 and TRBJ1-2; D not resolved. There are 14 residues in the CDR3. The V gene's germline CDR1 is MNHEY and CDR2 SVGAGI. V was clipped by 2 bases and J by 8 bases, with 15 bases between them. In nucleotides, the CDR3 is TGTGCCAGCAGTTACCGAAACAGCGTCGGGGGCTACACCTTC. As protein: CASSYRNSVGGYTF.

The genes are TRBV28 and TRBJ2-7; D uncertain. Germline assignment: CDR1 MDHEN and CDR2 SYDVKM. The CDR3 consists of 14 residues. Trimming shortened V by 2 bases and J by 3 bases, and 11 bases separated the two germline ends. The CDR3 bases are TGTGCCAGCAGTTTAAGTTTGGGCCTCTACGAGCAGTACTTC. It yields the protein CASSLSLGLYEQYF.

The chain employs TRBV19 and TRBJ1-1, with D unresolved. This CDR3 has 15 residues. CDR1 and CDR2 (germline): LNHDA, SQIVND (reference sequence). Trimming shortened V by 3 bases and J by 4 bases, and 15 bases separated the two germline ends. The CDR3 here is CASSIGFQEGTEAFF. For the CDR3, the DNA is TGTGCCAGTAGTATCGGTTTTCAGGAGGGCACTGAAGCTTTCTTT.

This clone was seen a few times. The chain links TRBV5-1 to TRBJ1-1, with D perhaps matching TRBD1 (6 bases). Trimming cost V 4 bases and J 7 bases, with 11 bases left between them. CDR3 length: 12 residues. CDR1 is SGHRS and CDR2 is YFSETQ in the germline V gene. In DNA, the CDR3 is TGCGCCAGCAGCGTGGACAGACATGAAGCTTTCTTT. This gives the protein CASSVDRHEAFF.

This sequence joins TRBV9 and TRBJ2-1; the match to TRBD2 covers 10 bases. The junction had 12 bases not matched to a gene; V was cut back by 3 bases and J by 6 bases. There are 17 residues in the CDR3. CDR1 is SGDLS, CDR2 YYNGEE, per germline. Here the CDR3 reads CASSDMGGLARPNEQFF. The CDR3 region has the DNA TGTGCCAGCAGCGATATGGGGGGACTAGCGAGGCCCAATGAGCAGTTCTTC.

This clone was observed a handful of times. The chain combines TRBV5-1 with TRBJ2-1, with D perhaps TRBD2 (6 bases). The CDR3 loop spans 17 amino acids. Germline CDR1 and CDR2: SGHRS and YFSETQ. Trimming stripped 3 bases from V and 7 bases from J, with 23 bases between. Here the CDR3 reads CASSYTRGSGMRNEQFF. The CDR3 DNA sequence: TGCGCCAGCAGCTACACCCGGGGTAGCGGCATGAGGAATGAGCAGTTCTTC.

This sequence joins TRBV5-4 and TRBJ1-1; D is ambiguous. V gave up 4 bases and J gave up 3 bases, with 16 bases separating them. Germline values: CDR1 SGHNT, CDR2 YYREEE (reference sequence). This CDR3 has 15 residues. The CDR3 sequence is CASSGNQVADTEAFF. Written as DNA, the CDR3 is TGTGCCAGCAGCGGTAACCAGGTGGCTGACACTGAAGCTTTCTTT.

V gene TRBV6-5 combines with J gene TRBJ2-7; 7 nucleotides match TRBD1. The CDR3 has 16 amino acids. V lost 1 base to trimming and J lost 2 bases; unmatched junction nucleotides: 8. Germline assignment: CDR1 MNHEY and CDR2 SVGAGI. In nucleotides, the CDR3 is TGTGCCAGCAGTTACTACCGATCCGGGACAGCCTACGAGCAGTACTTC. Protein: CASSYYRSGTAYEQYF.

This chain connects TRBV5-1 to TRBJ1-6; the match to TRBD1 covers 7 bases. CDR1 and CDR2 (germline): SGHRS, YFSETQ. V dropped 0 bases and J dropped 7; count of bases not matched to a gene: 7. The CDR3 has 16 residues. DNA for the CDR3: TGCGCCAGCAGCTTGGACGGGACAGCCCGAAATTCACCCCTCCACTTT. It encodes CASSLDGTARNSPLHF.

V usage is TRBV6-5 and J usage is TRBJ2-2; no reliable D call. Germline V gene lookup returns CDR1 MNHEY and CDR2 SVGAGI. The CDR3 sequence is 13 residues long. V was clipped by 6 bases and J by 1 base, with 6 bases between them. The CDR3, as DNA: TGTGCCAGCAGACCACAGAACACCGGGGAGCTGTTTTTT. Translated, it gives CASRPQNTGELFF.

J is TRBJ1-1 and V is TRBV7-9; D is uncertain. Germline V gene sequence: CDR1 SEHNR, CDR2 FQNEAQ (reference sequence). V was shortened by 5 bases and J by 3 bases, with 7 bases between the two germline ends. The length of the CDR3 is 12 residues. CDR3 loop: CASSQVDTEAFF. CDR3 sequence (DNA): TGTGCCAGCAGCCAGGTGGACACTGAAGCTTTCTTT.

The rearrangement uses TRBV5-1 and TRBJ2-5, with 9 bases aligning to TRBD2. Trimming at V came to 7 bases and at J to 3 bases, leaving 19 bases not matched to a gene. This CDR3 comprises 18 residues. The germline CDR1 and CDR2 sequences are SGHRS and YFSETQ. The CDR3 DNA reads as TGCGCCAGCCGGCAGGGGTTCTGGCGGGAGGGCCAGAAAGAGACCCAGTACTTC. It is translated as CASRQGFWREGQKETQYF. The full variable domain, with the rest looked up from reference TRBV5-1 and TRBJ2-5, is KAGVTQTPRYLIKTRGQQVTLSCSPISGHRSVSWYQQTPGQGLQFLFEYFSETQRNKGNFPGRFSGRQFSNSRSEMNVSTLELGDSALYLCASRQGFWREGQKETQYFGPGTRLLVL.

The V call is TRBV29-1, the J call TRBJ1-5, with a weak D call TRBD1 (5 bases). This CDR3 contains 14 residues. V shed 6 bases and J shed 1 base, with 13 bases lying between them. CDR1 is SQVTM, CDR2 ANQGSEA, per germline. The CDR3 sequence: CSVGGDGSNQPQHF. The DNA for the CDR3 is TGCAGCGTCGGGGGGGACGGCAGCAATCAGCCCCAGCATTTT.

V is TRBV18 and J is TRBJ1-2; tentative D call: TRBD1 (6 bases). With 3 bases removed from V and 7 bases from J, the gap between germline ends came to 18 bases. CDR3 length equals 15 residues. Germline CDR1 reads KGHSH; CDR2 reads LQKENI. CDR3 sequence reads: CASSPVRGAPGGYTF. The CDR3 bases are TGTGCCAGCTCACCCGTTAGGGGGGCTCCGGGTGGCTACACCTTC.

The chain has TRBV7-9 and TRBJ2-7; possible D gene TRBD1, 6 bases. The CDR3 contains 16 residues. Trimming took 3 bases from V and 0 from J, leaving 15 bases between them. Germline V gives CDR1 SEHNR, CDR2 FQNEAQ (reference sequence). The CDR3 DNA reads TGTGCCAGCAGCTTCCTTAGACAGGTGAGCTCCTACGAGCAGTACTTC. It encodes CASSFLRQVSSYEQYF.